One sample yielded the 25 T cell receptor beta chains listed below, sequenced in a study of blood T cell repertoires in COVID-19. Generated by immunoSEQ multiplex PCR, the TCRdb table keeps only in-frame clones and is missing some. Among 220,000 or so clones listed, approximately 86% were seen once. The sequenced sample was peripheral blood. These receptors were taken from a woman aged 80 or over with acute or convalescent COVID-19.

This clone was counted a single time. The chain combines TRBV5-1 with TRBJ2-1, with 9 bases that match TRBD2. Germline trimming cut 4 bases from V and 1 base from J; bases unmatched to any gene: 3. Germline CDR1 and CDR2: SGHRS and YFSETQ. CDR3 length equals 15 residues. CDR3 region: CASSVSGGSYNEQFF. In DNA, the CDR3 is TGCGCCAGCAGCGTTAGCGGGGGTTCCTACAATGAGCAGTTCTTC.

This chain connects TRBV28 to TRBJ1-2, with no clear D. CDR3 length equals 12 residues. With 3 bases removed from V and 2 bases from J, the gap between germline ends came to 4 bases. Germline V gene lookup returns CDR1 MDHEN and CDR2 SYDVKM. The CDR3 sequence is CASSFMNYGYTF. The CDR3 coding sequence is TGTGCCAGCAGTTTCATGAACTATGGCTACACCTTC.

This CDR3 is CASSPRGGVLSNYGYTF. DNA of the CDR3: TGTGCCAGCAGCCCCCGCGGAGGAGTGCTTTCTAACTATGGCTACACCTTC. The gene calls are TRBV16 and TRBJ1-2, with no clear D. Germline CDR1 KGHSY, CDR2 FQNENV. V dropped 4 bases and J dropped 0 bases, with 18 bases sitting between them. This CDR3 contains 17 residues.

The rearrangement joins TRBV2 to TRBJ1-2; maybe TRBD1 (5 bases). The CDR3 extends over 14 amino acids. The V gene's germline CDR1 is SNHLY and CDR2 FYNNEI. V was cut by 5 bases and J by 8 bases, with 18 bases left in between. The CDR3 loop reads CASSSRQQAVGYTF. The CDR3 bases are TGTGCCAGCAGTTCCCGACAGCAGGCTGTGGGCTACACCTTC.

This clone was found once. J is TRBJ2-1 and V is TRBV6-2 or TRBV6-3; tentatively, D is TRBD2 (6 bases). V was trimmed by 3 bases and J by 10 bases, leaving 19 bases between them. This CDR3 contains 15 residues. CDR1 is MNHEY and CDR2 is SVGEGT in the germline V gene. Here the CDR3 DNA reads TGTGCCAGCAGTTATGCACTCCTGGGGGGTGGGGAGCAGTTCTTC. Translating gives CASSYALLGGGEQFF.

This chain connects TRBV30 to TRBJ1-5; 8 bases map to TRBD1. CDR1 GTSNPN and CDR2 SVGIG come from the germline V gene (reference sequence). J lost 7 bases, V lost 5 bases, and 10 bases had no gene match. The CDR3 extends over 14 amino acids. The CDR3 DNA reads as TGTGCCTGGGAAGACAGGGGAGGCGGCCAGCCCCAGCATTTT. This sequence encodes CAWEDRGGGQPQHF.

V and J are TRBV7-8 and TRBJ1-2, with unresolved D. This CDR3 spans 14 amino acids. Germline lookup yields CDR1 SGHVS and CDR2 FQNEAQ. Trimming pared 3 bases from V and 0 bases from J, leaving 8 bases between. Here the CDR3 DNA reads TGTGCCAGCAGCTTTGGCCTTACTAACTATGGCTACACCTTC. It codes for CASSFGLTNYGYTF.

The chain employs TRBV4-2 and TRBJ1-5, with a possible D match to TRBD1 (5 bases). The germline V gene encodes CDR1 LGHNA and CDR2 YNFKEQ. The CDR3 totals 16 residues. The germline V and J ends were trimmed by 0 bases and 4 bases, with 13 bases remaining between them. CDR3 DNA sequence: TGTGCCAGCAGCCAAGATGGGCAGGGAAGGAATCAGCCCCAGCATTTT. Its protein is CASSQDGQGRNQPQHF.

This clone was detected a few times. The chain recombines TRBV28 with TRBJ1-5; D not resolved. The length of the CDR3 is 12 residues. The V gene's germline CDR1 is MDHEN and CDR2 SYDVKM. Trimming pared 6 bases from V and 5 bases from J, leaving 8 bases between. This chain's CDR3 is CASRERYQPQHF. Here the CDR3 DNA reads TGTGCCAGCAGAGAGCGCTATCAGCCCCAGCATTTT.

CDR3 nucleotide sequence: TGTGCCACCAGCAGATCCCCAGGGTGGGCTAACTATGGCTACACCTTC. It specifies CATSRSPGWANYGYTF. The chain has TRBV15 and TRBJ1-2, with a possible D match to TRBD1 (5 bases). The CDR3 extends over 16 amino acids. Germline CDR1 reads LNHNV; CDR2 reads YYDKDF (reference sequence). The ends were cut back, 2 bases at V and 0 bases at J, with 13 bases in the middle.

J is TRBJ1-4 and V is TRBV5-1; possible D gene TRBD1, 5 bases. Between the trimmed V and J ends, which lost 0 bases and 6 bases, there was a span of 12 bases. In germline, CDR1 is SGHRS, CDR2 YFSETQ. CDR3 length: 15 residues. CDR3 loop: CASSLEGRADEKLFF. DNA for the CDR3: TGCGCCAGCAGCTTGGAGGGCAGGGCGGATGAAAAACTGTTTTTT.

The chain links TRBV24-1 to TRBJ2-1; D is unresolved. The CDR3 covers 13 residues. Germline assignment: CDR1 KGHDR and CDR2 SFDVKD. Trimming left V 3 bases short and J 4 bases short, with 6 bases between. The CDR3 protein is CATSDPLYNEQFF. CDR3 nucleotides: TGTGCCACCAGTGATCCCCTTTACAATGAGCAGTTCTTC.

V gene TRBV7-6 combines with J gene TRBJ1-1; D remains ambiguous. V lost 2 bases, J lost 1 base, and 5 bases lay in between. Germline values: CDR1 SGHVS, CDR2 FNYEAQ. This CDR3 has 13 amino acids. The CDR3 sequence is CASSLSQNTEAFF. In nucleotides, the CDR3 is TGTGCCAGCAGCTTATCCCAGAACACTGAAGCTTTCTTT.

CDR3 sequence reads: CASSEDNPANYGYTF. DNA for the CDR3: TGTGCCAGCAGTGAAGATAATCCAGCGAACTATGGCTACACCTTC. The chain combines TRBV6-1 with TRBJ1-2; no reliable D call. The V and J ends lost 1 base and 2 bases respectively, with 11 bases between them. CDR3 length equals 15 residues. Germline V gene sequence: CDR1 MNHNS, CDR2 SASEGT.

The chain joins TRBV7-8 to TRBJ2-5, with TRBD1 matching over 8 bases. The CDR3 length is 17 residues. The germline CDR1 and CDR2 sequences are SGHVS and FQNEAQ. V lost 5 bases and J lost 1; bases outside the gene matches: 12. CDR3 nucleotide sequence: TGTGCCAGCAGCCAGAGGACAGGGAGTAATATCCAAGAGACCCAGTACTTC. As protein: CASSQRTGSNIQETQYF.

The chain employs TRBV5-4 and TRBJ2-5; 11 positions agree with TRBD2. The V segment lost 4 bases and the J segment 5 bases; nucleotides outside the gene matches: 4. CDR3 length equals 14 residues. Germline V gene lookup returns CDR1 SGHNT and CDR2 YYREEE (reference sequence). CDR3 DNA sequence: TGTGCCAGCAGCCCTAGCGGGGGGAAGGAGACCCAGTACTTC. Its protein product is CASSPSGGKETQYF.

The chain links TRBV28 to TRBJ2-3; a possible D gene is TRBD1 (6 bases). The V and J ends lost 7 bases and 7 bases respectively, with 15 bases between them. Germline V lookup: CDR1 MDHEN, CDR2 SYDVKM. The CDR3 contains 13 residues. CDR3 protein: CASNNRQVNTQYF. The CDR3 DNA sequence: TGTGCCAGCAATAACCGACAGGTGAATACGCAGTATTTT.

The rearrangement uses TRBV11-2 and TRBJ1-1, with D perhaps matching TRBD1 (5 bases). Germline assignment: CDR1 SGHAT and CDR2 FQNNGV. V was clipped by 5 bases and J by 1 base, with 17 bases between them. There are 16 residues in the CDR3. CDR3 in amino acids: CASSGGVMLTNTEAFF. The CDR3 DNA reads TGTGCCAGCAGCGGAGGGGTGATGTTGACGAACACTGAAGCTTTCTTT. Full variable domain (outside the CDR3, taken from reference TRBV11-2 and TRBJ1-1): EAGVAQSPRYKIIEKRQSVAFWCNPISGHATLYWYQQILGQGPKLLIQFQNNGVVDDSQLPKDRFSAERLKGVDSTLKIQPAKLEDSAVYLCASSGGVMLTNTEAFFGQGTRLTVV.

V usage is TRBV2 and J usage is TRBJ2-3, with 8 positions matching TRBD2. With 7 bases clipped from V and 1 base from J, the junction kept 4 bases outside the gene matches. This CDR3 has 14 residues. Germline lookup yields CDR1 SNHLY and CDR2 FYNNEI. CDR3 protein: CASNPRGGTDTQYF. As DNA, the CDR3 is TGTGCCAGCAACCCGCGGGGGGGCACAGATACGCAGTATTTT. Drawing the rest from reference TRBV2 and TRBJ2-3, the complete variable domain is EPEVTQTPSHQVTQMGQEVILRCVPISNHLYFYWYRQILGQKVEFLVSFYNNEISEKSEIFDDQFSVERPDGSNFTLKIRSTKLEDSAMYFCASNPRGGTDTQYFGPGTRLTVL.

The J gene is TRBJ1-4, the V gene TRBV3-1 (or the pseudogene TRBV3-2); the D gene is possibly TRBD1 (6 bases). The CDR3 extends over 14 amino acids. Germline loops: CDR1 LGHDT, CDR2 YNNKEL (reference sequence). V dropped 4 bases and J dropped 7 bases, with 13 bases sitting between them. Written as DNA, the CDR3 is TGTGCCAGCAGCCCCCGGGGGGCCGGTGAAAAACTGTTTTTT. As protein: CASSPRGAGEKLFF.

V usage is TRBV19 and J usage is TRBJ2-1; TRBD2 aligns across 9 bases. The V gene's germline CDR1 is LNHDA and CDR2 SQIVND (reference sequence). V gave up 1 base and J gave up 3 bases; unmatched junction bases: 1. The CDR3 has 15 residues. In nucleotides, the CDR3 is TGTGCCAGTAGTATAGGAGCGGGGGGCTACAATGAGCAGTTCTTC. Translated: CASSIGAGGYNEQFF.

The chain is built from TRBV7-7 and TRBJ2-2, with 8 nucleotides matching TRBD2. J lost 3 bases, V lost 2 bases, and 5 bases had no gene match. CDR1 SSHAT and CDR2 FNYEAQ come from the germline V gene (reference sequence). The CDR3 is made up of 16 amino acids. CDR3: CASSLRAGADTGELFF. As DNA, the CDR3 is TGTGCCAGCAGCTTAAGAGCGGGGGCCGACACCGGGGAGCTGTTTTTT.

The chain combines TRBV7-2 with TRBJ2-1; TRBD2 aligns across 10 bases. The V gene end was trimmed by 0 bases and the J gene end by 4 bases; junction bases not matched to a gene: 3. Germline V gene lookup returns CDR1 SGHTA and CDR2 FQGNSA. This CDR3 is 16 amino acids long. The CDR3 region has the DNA TGTGCCAGCAGCTTAGCCCATAGCGGGGGGTACAATGAGCAGTTCTTC. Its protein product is CASSLAHSGGYNEQFF. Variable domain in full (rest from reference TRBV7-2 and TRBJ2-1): GAGVSQSPSNKVTEKGKDVELRCDPISGHTALYWYRQSLGQGLEFLIYFQGNSAPDKSGLPSDRFSAERTGGSVSTLTIQRTQQEDSAVYLCASSLAHSGGYNEQFFGPGTRLTVL.

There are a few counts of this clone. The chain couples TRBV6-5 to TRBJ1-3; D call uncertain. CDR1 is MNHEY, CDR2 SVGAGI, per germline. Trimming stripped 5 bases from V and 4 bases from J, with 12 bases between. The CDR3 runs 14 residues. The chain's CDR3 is CASSTTGLGNTIYF. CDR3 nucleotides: TGTGCCAGCAGTACGACGGGGTTGGGAAACACCATATATTTT.

CDR3 region: CASSFLGRGDGYTF. The CDR3 DNA reads TGTGCCAGCAGTTTTCTGGGCAGGGGTGATGGCTACACCTTC. V is TRBV28 and J is TRBJ1-2, with TRBD1 as a possible D gene (6 bases). With 3 bases removed from V and 6 bases from J, the gap between germline ends came to 14 bases. CDR1 MDHEN and CDR2 SYDVKM come from the germline V gene. The CDR3 loop spans 14 amino acids.